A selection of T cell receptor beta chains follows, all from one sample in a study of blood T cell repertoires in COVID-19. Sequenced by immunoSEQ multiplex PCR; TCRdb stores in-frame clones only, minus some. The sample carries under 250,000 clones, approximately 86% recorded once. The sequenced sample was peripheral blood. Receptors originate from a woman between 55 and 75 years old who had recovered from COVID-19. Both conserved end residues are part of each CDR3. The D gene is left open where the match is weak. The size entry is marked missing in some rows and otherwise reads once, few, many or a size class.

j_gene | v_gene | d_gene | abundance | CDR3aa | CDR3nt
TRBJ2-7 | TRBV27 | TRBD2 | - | CASSLSGGGTYEQYF | TGTGCCAGCAGTTTAAGCGGGGGTGGGACCTACGAGCAGTACTTC
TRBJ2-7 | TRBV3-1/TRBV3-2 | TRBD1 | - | CASSTGTGREQYF | TGTGCCAGCAGCACCGGGACAGGGAGGGAGCAGTACTTC
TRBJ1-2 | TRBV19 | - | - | CASSASGTRAYGYTF | TGTGCCAGTAGTGCCTCCGGGACTCGTGCCTATGGCTACACCTTC
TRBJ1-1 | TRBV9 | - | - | CASSEPTSEAFF | TGTGCCAGCAGCGAACCTACCTCAGAAGCTTTCTTT
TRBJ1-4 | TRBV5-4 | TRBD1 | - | CASSTGTGVEKLFF | TGTGCCAGCAGCACCGGGACAGGGGTTGAAAAACTGTTTTTT
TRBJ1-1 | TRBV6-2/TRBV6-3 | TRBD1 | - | CASSGGQGNTEAFF | TGTGCCAGCAGTGGGGGACAGGGGAACACTGAAGCTTTCTTT
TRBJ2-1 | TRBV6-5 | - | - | CASSSRGPEGEQFF | TGTGCCAGCAGTTCAAGGGGGCCGGAGGGTGAGCAGTTCTTC
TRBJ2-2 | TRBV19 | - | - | CASSEQALNTGELFF | TGTGCCAGTAGTGAACAGGCCTTAAACACCGGGGAGCTGTTTTTT
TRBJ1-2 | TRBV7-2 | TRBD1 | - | CASSLDRGLAGYTF | TGTGCCAGCAGCCTGGACAGGGGGTTGGCTGGCTACACCTTC
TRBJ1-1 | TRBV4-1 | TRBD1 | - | CASSQGTGGRREVTEAFF | TGCGCCAGCAGCCAAGGAACAGGGGGCCGGAGGGAGGTCACTGAAGCTTTCTTT
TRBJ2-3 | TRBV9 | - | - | CASSVKGRGDTQYF | TGTGCCAGCAGCGTAAAGGGGCGGGGAGATACGCAGTATTTT
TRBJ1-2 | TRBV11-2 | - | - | CASSLGTLGNYGYTF | TGTGCCAGCAGCCTGGGGACACTGGGGAACTATGGCTACACCTTC
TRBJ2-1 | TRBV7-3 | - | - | CASSRVGEDEQFF | TGTGCCAGCAGCCGTGTAGGGGAAGATGAGCAGTTCTTC
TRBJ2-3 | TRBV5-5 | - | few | CASSWGLSSTDTQYF | TGTGCCAGCAGTTGGGGACTTTCTAGCACAGATACGCAGTATTTT
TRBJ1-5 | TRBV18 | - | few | CASSPSEITAYSNQPQHF | TGTGCCAGCTCACCATCAGAAATCACCGCATATAGCAATCAGCCCCAGCATTTT
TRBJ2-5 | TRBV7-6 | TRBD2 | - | CASSLPPLGRLAEETQYF | TGTGCCAGCAGCTTACCCCCCTTGGGGAGACTAGCGGAAGAGACCCAGTACTTC
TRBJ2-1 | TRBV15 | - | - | CATASMGGGPYNEQFF | TGTGCCACCGCCTCGATGGGGGGGGGCCCCTACAATGAGCAGTTCTTC
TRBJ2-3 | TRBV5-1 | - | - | CASSLAGTSTDTQYF | TGCGCCAGCAGCTTGGCCGGGACTAGCACAGATACGCAGTATTTT
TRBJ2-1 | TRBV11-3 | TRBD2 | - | CASSTTGGVWDEQFF | TGTGCCAGCAGCACTACGGGGGGGGTATGGGATGAGCAGTTCTTC
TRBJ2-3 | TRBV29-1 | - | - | CSVAQGVVADTQYF | TGCAGCGTGGCACAGGGAGTCGTTGCAGATACGCAGTATTTT
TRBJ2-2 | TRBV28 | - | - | CASITGALNTGELFF | TGTGCCAGCATCACTGGGGCATTGAACACCGGGGAGCTGTTTTTT
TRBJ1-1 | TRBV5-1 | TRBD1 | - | CASSSSTTGAGTEAFF | TGCGCCAGCAGCTCATCGACCACAGGGGCGGGCACTGAAGCTTTCTTT
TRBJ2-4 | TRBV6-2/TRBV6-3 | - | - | CASSYTGDVNIQYF | TGTGCCAGCAGTTACACAGGAGATGTTAACATTCAGTACTTC
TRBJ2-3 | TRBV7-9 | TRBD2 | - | CASSLEGIAGETDTQYF | TGTGCCAGCAGCTTAGAGGGTATAGCGGGGGAGACAGATACGCAGTATTTT
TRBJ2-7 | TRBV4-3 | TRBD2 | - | CASSRRLAGAYEQYF | TGCGCCAGCAGCCGGAGACTAGCGGGGGCCTACGAGCAGTACTTC
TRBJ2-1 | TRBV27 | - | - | CASRPTAWWYEQFF | TGTGCCAGCAGGCCCACTGCGTGGTGGTATGAGCAGTTCTTC
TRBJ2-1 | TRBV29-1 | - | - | CSVEVPAGSDEQFF | TGCAGCGTTGAAGTCCCGGCAGGTAGCGATGAGCAGTTCTTC
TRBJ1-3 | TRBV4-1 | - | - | CASQLEEPGRDTIYF | TGCGCCAGCCAGCTTGAGGAGCCCGGTAGAGACACCATATATTTT
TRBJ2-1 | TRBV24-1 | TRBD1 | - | CATSDTTGGGEQFF | TGTGCCACCAGTGATACAACAGGGGGTGGTGAGCAGTTCTTC
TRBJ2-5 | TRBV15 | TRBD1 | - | CATSRTTGVGETQYF | TGTGCCACCAGCAGAACTACAGGGGTCGGAGAGACCCAGTACTTC
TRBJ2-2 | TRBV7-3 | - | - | CASSLSGIGGELFF | TGTGCCAGCAGCTTATCTGGCATTGGCGGGGAGCTGTTTTTT
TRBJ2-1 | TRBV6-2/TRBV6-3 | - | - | CASSYSGQILTYNEQFF | TGTGCCAGCAGTTACTCTGGACAAATACTAACTTACAATGAGCAGTTCTTC
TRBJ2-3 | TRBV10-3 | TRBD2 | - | CAISELAGGTTDTQYF | TGTGCCATCAGTGAGTTAGCGGGGGGGACCACAGATACGCAGTATTTT
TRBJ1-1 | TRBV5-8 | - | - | CASRSYRVNTEAFF | TGTGCCAGCAGGTCGTACAGGGTGAACACTGAAGCTTTCTTT
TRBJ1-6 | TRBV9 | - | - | CASSVSAGTSFSPLHF | TGTGCCAGCAGCGTCTCGGCAGGCACCTCTTTTTCACCCCTCCACTTT
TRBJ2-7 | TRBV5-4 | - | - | CASSLAPGWSHEQYF | TGTGCCAGCAGCTTGGCTCCAGGGTGGTCCCACGAGCAGTACTTC
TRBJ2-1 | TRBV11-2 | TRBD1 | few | CASSERTGGSYNEQFF | TGTGCCAGCAGCGAAAGGACAGGGGGCTCCTACAATGAGCAGTTCTTC
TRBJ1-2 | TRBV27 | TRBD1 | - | CASSPRTGRYGYTF | TGTGCCAGCAGTCCGAGGACAGGGCGCTATGGCTACACCTTC
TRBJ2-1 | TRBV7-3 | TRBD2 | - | CASSNPGGNEQFF | TGTGCCAGCAGCAATCCCGGGGGGAATGAGCAGTTCTTC
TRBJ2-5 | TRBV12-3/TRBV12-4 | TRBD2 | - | CASRWGGYETQYF | TGTGCCAGCAGATGGGGGGGTTATGAGACCCAGTACTTC
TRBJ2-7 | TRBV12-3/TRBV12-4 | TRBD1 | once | CASSLGTVYEQYF | TGTGCCAGCAGCCTAGGGACAGTCTACGAGCAGTACTTC
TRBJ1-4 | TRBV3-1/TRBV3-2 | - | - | CASSHPGGPNEKLFF | TGTGCCAGCAGCCACCCGGGGGGGCCAAATGAAAAACTGTTTTTT
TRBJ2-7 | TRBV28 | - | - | CASRRGGAGPTYEQYF | TGTGCCAGCAGAAGAGGGGGGGCAGGACCGACCTACGAGCAGTACTTC
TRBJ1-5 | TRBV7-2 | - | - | CASSLRRNQPQHF | TGTGCCAGCAGCTTACGGAGGAATCAGCCCCAGCATTTT
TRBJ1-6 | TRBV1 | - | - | CTSSQEGGASYNSPLHF | TGCACCAGCAGCCAAGAGGGGGGGGCTTCCTATAATTCACCCCTCCACTTT
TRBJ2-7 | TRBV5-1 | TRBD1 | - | CASSLSPGQGLHEQYF | TGCGCCAGCAGCCTTTCCCCGGGACAGGGGCTCCACGAGCAGTACTTC
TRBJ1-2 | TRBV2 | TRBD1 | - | CASSEQDRADGYTF | TGTGCCAGCAGTGAACAGGACAGGGCAGACGGCTACACCTTC
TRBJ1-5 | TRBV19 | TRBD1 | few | CASTSSPGQGRRSNQPQHF | TGTGCCAGTACCTCCTCTCCGGGACAGGGGAGGAGGAGCAATCAGCCCCAGCATTTT
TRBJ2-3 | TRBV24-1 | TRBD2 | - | CATSDLRTSGLPDTQYF | TGTGCCACCAGTGATTTGCGGACTAGCGGACTTCCAGATACGCAGTATTTT
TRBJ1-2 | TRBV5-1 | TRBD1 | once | CASSSGQGARGYTF | TGCGCCAGCAGCTCGGGACAGGGGGCGCGAGGCTACACCTTC
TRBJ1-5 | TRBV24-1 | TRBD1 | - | CATSDLTGVDNQPQHF | TGTGCCACCAGTGATTTGACAGGGGTAGACAATCAGCCCCAGCATTTT
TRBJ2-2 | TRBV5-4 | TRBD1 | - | CASSAPTGRVTGELFF | TGTGCCAGCAGCGCCCCGACAGGGCGGGTCACCGGGGAGCTGTTTTTT
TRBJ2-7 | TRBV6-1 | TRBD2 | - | CASSEPRLAGVDEQYF | TGTGCCAGCAGTGAACCGAGACTAGCGGGGGTTGATGAGCAGTACTTC